These T cell receptor beta chains were read from a single sample in a study of vaccination effects on CD4 cells after COVID-19. Antigen specificity for these receptors is unknown. Assay: immunoSEQ multiplex PCR; the TCRdb copy retains only in-frame clones and omits some. The sample has 60,000 to 90,000 clones, about 86% seen once. The input for sequencing was CD4+ T cells from PBMCs cultured with HCoV-229E spike peptides, taken after COVID-19 vaccination. These receptors were collected from a human donor who received a COVID-19 vaccine. Each CDR3 is given with its conserved first and last residue. Each record gives: V gene, J gene, D gene, clone size, CDR3 length, CDR3 DNA, CDR3 protein. A D gene is named only where the DNA matches it firmly. The size field is filled for only some rows; it gives once, few, many or a size class.

TRBV9	TRBJ1-1	NA	NA	14	TGTGCCAGCAGCGTAGCACCGATGAACACTGAAGCTTTCTTT	CASSVAPMNTEAFF
TRBV7-9	TRBJ2-2	NA	few	15	TGTGCCAGCAGCCAGGTCGGAGCTAACACCGGGGAGCTGTTTTTT	CASSQVGANTGELFF
TRBV6-2/TRBV6-3	TRBJ1-1	TRBD1	once	17	TGTGCCAGCAGTTACTCCGAGGACAGGGTGTGGGAAACTGAAGCTTTCTTT	CASSYSEDRVWETEAFF
TRBV6-5	TRBJ2-3	TRBD1	NA	16	TGTGCCAGCAGTTACTTAGGGACAGGGGGCACAGATACGCAGTATTTT	CASSYLGTGGTDTQYF
TRBV5-1	TRBJ1-1	NA	NA	14	TGCGCCAGCAGTCGACAAACAGGGAACACTGAAGCTTTCTTT	CASSRQTGNTEAFF
TRBV18	TRBJ2-2	TRBD1	few	17	TGTGCCAGCTCTCAATACGACAGGGCTTCGAACACCGGGGAGCTGTTTTTT	CASSQYDRASNTGELFF
TRBV28	TRBJ2-1	NA	once	14	TGTGCCAGCAGTTTTTTGGGGGGAGGCAATGAGCAGTTCTTC	CASSFLGGGNEQFF
TRBV6-4	TRBJ1-2	NA	NA	15	TGTGCCAGCAGTGACGGGCAACGTGGGATCTATGGCTACACCTTC	CASSDGQRGIYGYTF
TRBV2	TRBJ2-2	NA	NA	12	TGTGCCAGCACCGAGAACACCGGGGAGCTGTTTTTT	CASTENTGELFF
TRBV10-2	TRBJ2-3	NA	NA	13	TGCGCCAGCAGTGAGCCCCTACCCGGTGCGCAGTATTTT	CASSEPLPGAQYF
TRBV5-1	TRBJ1-4	NA	once	15	TGCGCCAGCAGCTTGGAACGCAGGGGATTTGAAAAACTGTTTTTT	CASSLERRGFEKLFF
TRBV2	TRBJ1-5	NA	once	15	TGTGCCAGCAGTGTTGGGACAACCAGCAATCAGCCCCAGCATTTT	CASSVGTTSNQPQHF
TRBV11-3	TRBJ2-1	TRBD2	NA	13	TGTGCCAGCAGCTCCCTAGCGGGCGACCGGCAGTTCTTC	CASSSLAGDRQFF
TRBV4-1	TRBJ1-4	TRBD1	NA	17	TGCGCCAGCAGCCAAGGAGGGACAGCTGCAACTAATGAAAAACTGTTTTTT	CASSQGGTAATNEKLFF
TRBV19	TRBJ1-2	NA	NA	13	TGTGCCAGTCAAGCGCAGGGATTGTATGGCTACACCTTC	CASQAQGLYGYTF
TRBV18	TRBJ1-1	TRBD1	once	15	TGTGCCAGCTCACCACGGGTAGGGGGCGTCACTGAAGCTTTCTTT	CASSPRVGGVTEAFF
TRBV5-4	TRBJ1-1	TRBD1	NA	14	TGTGCCAGCAGCTTGGGCGGACAGGTTCGAAACGCTTTCTTT	CASSLGGQVRNAFF
TRBV7-9	TRBJ1-1	NA	NA	14	TGTGCCAGCAGCTTAGCGACGAGGAACACTGAAGCTTTCTTT	CASSLATRNTEAFF
TRBV4-1	TRBJ2-3	TRBD2	NA	15	TGCGCCAGCAGCCCGACTAGCGGGGACACAGATACGCAGTATTTT	CASSPTSGDTDTQYF
TRBV2	TRBJ1-6	NA	NA	16	TGTGCCAGCAGTGAAGCGATCTCGGGGGGTTACTCACCCCTCCACTTT	CASSEAISGGYSPLHF
TRBV2	TRBJ1-6	NA	NA	13	TGTGCCAGCAGCCAGGACAGTAATTCACCCCTCCACTTT	CASSQDSNSPLHF
TRBV4-1	TRBJ2-5	NA	NA	14	TGCGCCAGCAGCCAAGCCGTCTCCCCAAGGACCCAGTACTTC	CASSQAVSPRTQYF
TRBV5-1	TRBJ2-3	TRBD2	NA	18	TGCGCCAGCAGCTTCATCCGAGCAGCGGGGGCTAGCACAGATACGCAGTATTTT	CASSFIRAAGASTDTQYF
TRBV5-1	TRBJ2-3	TRBD2	NA	16	TGCGCCAGCTTAGGGGGGACTAGCGGGGGCACAGATACGCAGTATTTT	CASLGGTSGGTDTQYF
TRBV19	TRBJ1-1	TRBD1	NA	15	TGTGCCAGTAGTATATCAACACAGGGGGCCACTGAAGCTTTCTTT	CASSISTQGATEAFF
TRBV5-1	TRBJ2-2	TRBD1	NA	17	TGCGCCAGCAGACCCAGGACAGGGGGCCAAAACACCGGGGAGCTGTTTTTT	CASRPRTGGQNTGELFF
TRBV27	TRBJ2-5	TRBD2	NA	17	TGTGCCAGCAGTTTAAAGGGACTAGCGGGACCACAAGAGACCCAGTACTTC	CASSLKGLAGPQETQYF
TRBV5-1	TRBJ2-3	TRBD2	NA	14	TGCGCCAGCAGCTTGCTCCGGGGGGGAGATACGCAGTATTTT	CASSLLRGGDTQYF
TRBV5-8	TRBJ2-1	NA	NA	16	TGTGCCAGCCCCATTTTCTGGGGGAGTGAAGTCAATGAGCAGTTCTTC	CASPIFWGSEVNEQFF
TRBV6-1	TRBJ1-1	NA	NA	13	TGTGCCAGCAGTGAAGTAGGTTTCACTGAAGCTTTCTTT	CASSEVGFTEAFF
TRBV6-1	TRBJ1-3	NA	NA	12	TGTGCCAGCGAGAACTCTGGAAACACCATATATTTT	CASENSGNTIYF
TRBV28	TRBJ2-2	NA	NA	14	TGTGCCAGCAAGGGACACTTGAACACCGGGGAGCTGTTTTTT	CASKGHLNTGELFF
TRBV20-1	TRBJ1-4	NA	NA	14	TGCAGTGCTAGTCCAGGGGCTCGGAGTGAAAAACTGTTTTTT	CSASPGARSEKLFF
TRBV5-1	TRBJ2-3	TRBD2	NA	17	TGCGCCAGCAGCGGGGGACTAGCGGGGAGGGGCACAGATACGCAGTATTTT	CASSGGLAGRGTDTQYF
TRBV5-1	TRBJ2-5	TRBD1	NA	17	TGCGCCAGCAGCTTGTTGGGGACAGGGGTTTACCAAGAGACCCAGTACTTC	CASSLLGTGVYQETQYF
TRBV5-4	TRBJ2-1	TRBD2	NA	15	TGTGCCAGCAGCTTGGCTAGCGGGGGTTACAATGAGCAGTTCTTC	CASSLASGGYNEQFF
TRBV5-1	TRBJ2-5	NA	NA	15	TGCGCCAGCAGCCGGGATGTATTAGGAATGGAGACCCAGTACTTC	CASSRDVLGMETQYF
TRBV30	TRBJ2-2	TRBD1	NA	16	TGTGCCTGGACCCGTGACAGGGGGCCCAACACCGGGGAGCTGTTTTTT	CAWTRDRGPNTGELFF
TRBV28	TRBJ1-4	NA	NA	15	TGTGCCAGCAGTTTTTTCGGTACAACTAATGAAAAACTGTTTTTT	CASSFFGTTNEKLFF